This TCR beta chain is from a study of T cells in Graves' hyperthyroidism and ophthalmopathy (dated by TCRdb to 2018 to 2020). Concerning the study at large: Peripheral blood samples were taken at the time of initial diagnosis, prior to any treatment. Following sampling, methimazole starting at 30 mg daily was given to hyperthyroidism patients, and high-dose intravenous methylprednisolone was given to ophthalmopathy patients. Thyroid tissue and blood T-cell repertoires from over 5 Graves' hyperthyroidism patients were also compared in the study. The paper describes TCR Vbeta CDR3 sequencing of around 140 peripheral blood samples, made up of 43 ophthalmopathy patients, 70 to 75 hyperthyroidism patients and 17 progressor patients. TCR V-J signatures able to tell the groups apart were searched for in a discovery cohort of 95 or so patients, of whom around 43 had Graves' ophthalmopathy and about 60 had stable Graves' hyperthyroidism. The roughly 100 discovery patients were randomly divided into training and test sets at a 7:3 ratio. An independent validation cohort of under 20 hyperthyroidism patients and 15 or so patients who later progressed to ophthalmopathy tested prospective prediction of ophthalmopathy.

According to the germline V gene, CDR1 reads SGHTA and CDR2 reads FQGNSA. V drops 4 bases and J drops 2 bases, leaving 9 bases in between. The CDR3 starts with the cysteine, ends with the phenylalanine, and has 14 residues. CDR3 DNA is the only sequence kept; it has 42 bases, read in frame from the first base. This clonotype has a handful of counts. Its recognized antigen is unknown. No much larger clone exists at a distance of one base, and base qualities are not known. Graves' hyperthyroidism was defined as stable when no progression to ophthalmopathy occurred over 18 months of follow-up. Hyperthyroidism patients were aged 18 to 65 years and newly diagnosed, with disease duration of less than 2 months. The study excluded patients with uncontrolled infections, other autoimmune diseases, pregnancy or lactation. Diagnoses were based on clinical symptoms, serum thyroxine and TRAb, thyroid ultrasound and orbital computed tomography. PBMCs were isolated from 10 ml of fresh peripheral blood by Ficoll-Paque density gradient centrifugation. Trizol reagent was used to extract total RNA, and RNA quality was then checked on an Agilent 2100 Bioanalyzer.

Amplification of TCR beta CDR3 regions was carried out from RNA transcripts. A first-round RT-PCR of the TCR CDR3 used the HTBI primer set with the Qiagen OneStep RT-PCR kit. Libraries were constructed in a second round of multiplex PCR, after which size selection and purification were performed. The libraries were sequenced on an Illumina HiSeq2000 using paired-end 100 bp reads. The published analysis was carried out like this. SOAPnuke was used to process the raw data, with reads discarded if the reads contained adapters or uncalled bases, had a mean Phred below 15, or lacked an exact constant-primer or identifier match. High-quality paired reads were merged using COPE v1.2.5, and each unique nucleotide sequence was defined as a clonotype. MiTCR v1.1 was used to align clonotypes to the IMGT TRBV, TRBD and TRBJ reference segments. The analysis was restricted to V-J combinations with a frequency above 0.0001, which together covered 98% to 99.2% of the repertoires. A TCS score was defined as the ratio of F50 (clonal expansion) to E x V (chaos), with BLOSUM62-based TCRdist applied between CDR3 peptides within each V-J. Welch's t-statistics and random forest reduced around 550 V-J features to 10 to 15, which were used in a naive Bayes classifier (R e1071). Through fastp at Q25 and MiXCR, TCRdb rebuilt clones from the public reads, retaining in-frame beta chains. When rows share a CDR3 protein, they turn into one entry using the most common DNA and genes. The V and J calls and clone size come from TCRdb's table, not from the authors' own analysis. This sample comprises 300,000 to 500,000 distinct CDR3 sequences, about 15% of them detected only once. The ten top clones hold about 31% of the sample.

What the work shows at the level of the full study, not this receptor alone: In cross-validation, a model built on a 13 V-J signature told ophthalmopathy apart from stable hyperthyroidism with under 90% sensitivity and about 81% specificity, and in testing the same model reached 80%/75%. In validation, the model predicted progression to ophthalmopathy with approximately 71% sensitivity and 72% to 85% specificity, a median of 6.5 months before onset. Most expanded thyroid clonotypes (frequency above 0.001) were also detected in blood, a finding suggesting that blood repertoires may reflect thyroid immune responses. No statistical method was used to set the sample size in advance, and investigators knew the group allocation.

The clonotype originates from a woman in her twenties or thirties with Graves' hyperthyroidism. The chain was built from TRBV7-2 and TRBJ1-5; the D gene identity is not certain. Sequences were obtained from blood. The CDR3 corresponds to CASSSRAGNQPQHF. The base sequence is TGTGCCAGCAGCTCAAGGGCGGGCAATCAGCCCCAGCATTTT.